One and the same sample provided the 10 T cell receptor beta chains below, sequenced in a study of blood T cell repertoires in COVID-19. Sequencing used immunoSEQ multiplex PCR; TCRdb keeps in-frame clones, though not all of them. The table lists around 250,000 clones, roughly 85% of them singletons. Sequencing input: PBMCs or T cells enriched from blood (not recorded which). All receptors derive from a woman aged 50 to 65 who had been exposed to COVID-19.

In its sample, this clone was seen once. The J gene is TRBJ1-2, the V gene TRBV15; no clear D. CDR1 is LNHNV, CDR2 YYDKDF, per germline (reference sequence). This CDR3 contains 13 residues. Deletions cut 4 bases from V and 4 bases from J, with 10 bases between. The CDR3, as DNA: TGTGCCACCAGCATGAGTGAGGGCTATGGCTACACCTTC. This encodes CATSMSEGYGYTF. Looking up the rest from reference TRBV15 and TRBJ1-2 gives the full variable domain: DAMVIQNPRYQVTQFGKPVTLSCSQTLNHNVMYWYQQKSSQAPKLLFHYYDKDFNNEADTPDNFQSRRPNTSFCFLDIRSPGLGDTAMYLCATSMSEGYGYTFGSGTRLTVV.

The chain recombines TRBV5-1 with TRBJ2-1, with 9 nucleotides matching TRBD2. Losses at the gene ends were 4 bases for V and 6 bases for J; bases not matched to a gene: 8. The CDR3 is made up of 15 amino acids. CDR1 is SGHRS and CDR2 is YFSETQ in the germline V gene. CDR3 residues: CASSQGLANINEQFF. The CDR3 nucleotides read TGCGCCAGCAGCCAAGGACTAGCGAACATCAATGAGCAGTTCTTC. Full variable domain (missing parts from reference TRBV5-1 and TRBJ2-1): KAGVTQTPRYLIKTRGQQVTLSCSPISGHRSVSWYQQTPGQGLQFLFEYFSETQRNKGNFPGRFSGRQFSNSRSEMNVSTLELGDSALYLCASSQGLANINEQFFGPGTRLTVL.

The chain uses TRBV9 and TRBJ1-1; D is perhaps TRBD1 (5 bases). CDR1 is SGDLS and CDR2 is YYNGEE in the germline V gene. Trimming took off 0 bases at V and 7 bases at J, with 10 bases between the two ends. The CDR3 length is 13 residues. CDR3 in amino acids: CASSVADRGEAFF. As DNA, the CDR3 is TGTGCCAGCAGCGTAGCCGATAGGGGTGAAGCTTTCTTT.

V usage is TRBV6-2 or TRBV6-3 and J usage is TRBJ2-7, with 9 bases aligning to TRBD1. Germline values: CDR1 MNHEY, CDR2 SVGEGT. The CDR3 contains 17 residues. V shed 0 bases, J shed 5 bases, and the junction held 11 bases outside the gene matches. CDR3 nucleotide sequence: TGTGCCAGCAGTTACTCTAAGAATGGACAGGGGTGGGACGAGCAGTACTTC. Protein: CASSYSKNGQGWDEQYF.

The chain combines TRBV13 with TRBJ2-4, with TRBD1 as a possible D gene (5 bases). V gave up 7 bases and J gave up 4 bases, with 11 bases separating them. Germline V CDR1 and CDR2: PRHDT, FYEKMQ (reference sequence). This CDR3 has 13 residues. The CDR3 region has the DNA TGTGCCAGCACGGTTCAGGGAAAAAACATTCAGTACTTC. Translation gives CASTVQGKNIQYF.

A single count supports this clone. The gene calls are TRBV11-3 and TRBJ2-7, with a possible D match to TRBD1 (6 bases). CDR1 is SGHNT, CDR2 YENEEA, per germline. The length of the CDR3 is 15 residues. V lost 2 bases and J lost 1, with 12 bases in between. CDR3 sequence: CASSLPGTLSYEQYF. The CDR3 coding sequence is TGTGCCAGCAGCTTACCGGGGACACTGTCCTACGAGCAGTACTTC.

The J gene is TRBJ1-6, the V gene TRBV18; D remains unclear. The CDR3 spans 14 residues. Germline V CDR1 and CDR2: KGHSH, LQKENI. Trimming cost V 6 bases and J 9 bases, with 15 bases left between them. The CDR3 sequence is CASSPKEVVSPLHF. CDR3 bases: TGTGCCAGCTCGCCGAAGGAGGTTGTTTCACCCCTCCACTTT.

V gene TRBV7-9 combines with J gene TRBJ1-3; TRBD1 matches 7 bases. J was trimmed by 0 bases and V by 4 bases; bases with no gene match: 3. CDR3 size: 15 residues. Germline V lookup: CDR1 SEHNR, CDR2 FQNEAQ (reference sequence). The CDR3 region is CASSSQGLSGNTIYF. Here the CDR3 DNA reads TGTGCCAGCAGCTCACAGGGGCTCTCTGGAAACACCATATATTTT. The whole variable domain, remainder taken from reference TRBV7-9 and TRBJ1-3, is DTGVSQNPRHKITKRGQNVTFRCDPISEHNRLYWYRQTLGQGPEFLTYFQNEAQLEKSRLLSDRFSAERPKGSFSTLEIQRTEQGDSAMYLCASSSQGLSGNTIYFGEGSWLTVV.

The CDR3 region is CASSQTRSGRSPLHF. In DNA form, the CDR3 reads TGTGCCAGCAGCCAAACTAGGTCAGGGAGGTCACCCCTCCACTTT. This chain connects TRBV14 to TRBJ1-6; possible D gene TRBD1, 5 bases. This CDR3 region has 15 residues. Germline V gene sequence: CDR1 SGHDN, CDR2 FVKESK. V lost 2 bases to trimming and J lost 10 bases, with 15 bases between them.

The V and J genes are TRBV4-2 and TRBJ1-2, with 7 bases identical to TRBD1. Germline loops: CDR1 LGHNA, CDR2 YNFKEQ. Germline trimming cut 10 bases from V and 6 bases from J; bases unmatched to any gene: 11. CDR3 size: 13 residues. The CDR3 loop is CATLAQGRDGYTF. In nucleotides, the CDR3 is TGTGCCACCCTAGCACAGGGGCGGGATGGCTACACCTTC.